This TCR beta chain is drawn from a study of OX40 agonist ivuxolimab in advanced cancers. Using immunoSEQ multiplex PCR, the repertoire was profiled, and TCRdb retains in-frame clones only, with some absent. This table has about 81,000 clones, around 84% appearing once. CDR1 is PRHDT, CDR2 FYEKMQ, per germline (reference sequence). Trimming took 1 base from V and 1 from J, leaving 7 bases between them. CDR3 length equals 14 residues. Whole-study findings and limits: Clones of CD4+ and CD8+ blood T cells grew by week 6 at doses of 0.1 to 3.0 mg/kg.

Anyone with autoimmune disease history or systemic immunosuppression was excluded. About this clone: Antigen specificity is unknown.

The origin of this receptor is an adult with an advanced solid tumor such as melanoma, head and neck, liver or kidney cancer. V usage is TRBV13 and J usage is TRBJ1-1; D is possibly TRBD1 (5 bases). The sample here was CD4+ or CD8+ T cells sorted from blood, taken in a trial of the OX40 agonist ivuxolimab. The CDR3 spells CASSLAGTNTEAFF. For the CDR3, the DNA is TGTGCCAGCAGCTTAGCGGGGACGAACACTGAAGCTTTCTTT.